One and the same sample provided the 2 T cell receptor beta chains below, sequenced in a study of T cells after yellow fever vaccination. TCRdb analysed the 5' RACE reads with MiXCR anew, one entry per CDR3 protein. The table lists tens of thousands of distinct CDR3 sequences, about an eighth of them singletons. Specimen: CD8+ T cells not binding an NS4B(214-222) dextramer, sorted from PBMCs, collected less than 25 days after the first yellow fever vaccination. Source of these receptors: a man aged 18 to 35 who received the YFV17D yellow fever vaccine.

The chain recombines TRBV5-6 with TRBJ1-2; 9 bases agree with TRBD1. The trim removed 2 bases at V and 4 bases at J, leaving 3 bases unmatched. This CDR3 spans 14 amino acids. Germline loops: CDR1 SGHDT, CDR2 YYEEEE. The CDR3 spells CASSLQGASYGYTF. For the CDR3, the DNA is TGTGCCAGCAGCTTACAGGGGGCGAGCTATGGCTACACCTTC. Drawing the rest from reference TRBV5-6 and TRBJ1-2, the complete variable domain is DAGVTQSPTHLIKTRGQQVTLRCSPKSGHDTVSWYQQALGQGPQFIFQYYEEEERQRGNFPDRFSGHQFPNYSSELNVNALLLGDSALYLCASSLQGASYGYTFGSGTRLTVV.

This clonotype was detected many times. This chain joins TRBV27 and TRBJ2-7, with 14 bases that match TRBD2. V dropped 1 base and J dropped 3; count of bases not matched to a gene: 2. This CDR3 region has 16 residues. Germline CDR1 is MNHEY and CDR2 is SMNVEV (reference sequence). The CDR3 sequence is CASSLYGTSGGYEQYF. CDR3 coding DNA: TGTGCCAGCAGTTTATACGGGACTAGCGGGGGCTACGAGCAGTACTTC.